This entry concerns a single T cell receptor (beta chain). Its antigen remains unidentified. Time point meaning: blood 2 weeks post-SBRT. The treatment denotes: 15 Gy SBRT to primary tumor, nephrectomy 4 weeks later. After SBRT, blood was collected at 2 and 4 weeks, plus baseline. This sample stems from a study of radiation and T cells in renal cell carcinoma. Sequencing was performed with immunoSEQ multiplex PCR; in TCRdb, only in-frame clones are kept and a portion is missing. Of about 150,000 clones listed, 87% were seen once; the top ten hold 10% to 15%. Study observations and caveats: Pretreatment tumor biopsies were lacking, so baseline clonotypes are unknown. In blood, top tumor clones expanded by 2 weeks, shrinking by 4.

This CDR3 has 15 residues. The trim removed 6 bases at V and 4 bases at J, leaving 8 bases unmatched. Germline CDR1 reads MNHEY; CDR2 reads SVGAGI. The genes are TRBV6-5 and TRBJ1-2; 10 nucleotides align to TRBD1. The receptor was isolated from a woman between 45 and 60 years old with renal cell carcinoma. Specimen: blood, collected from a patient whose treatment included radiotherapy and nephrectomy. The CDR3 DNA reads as TGTGCCAGCAGGTCCGGGACAGGGGTGGCCTATGGCTACACCTTC. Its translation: CASRSGTGVAYGYTF.